The entry below gives a single T cell receptor beta chain sequence along with its context. This table comes from immunoSEQ multiplex PCR, and its TCRdb copy is limited to in-frame clones, with some not included. In the table there are about 820,000 clones, 90% to 95% of which are singletons. The data were obtained in a study of shared clonotypes between healthy human individuals. Terminally differentiated effector memory CD45RA+ cells were left out of the naive CD8 fraction, which was CD45RO-negative and positively selected for CCR7. The V segment lost 3 bases and the J segment 5 bases; nucleotides outside the gene matches: 10. This CDR3 is built from 16 residues. Germline-derived CDR1 and CDR2 are SGHVS and FNYEAQ.

Sample: naive CD8+ T cells sorted from blood. This TCR was sampled from a man aged 25-40 years in good health. The chain carries TRBV7-6 and TRBJ2-1; 7 bases line up with TRBD2. CDR3 sequence reads: CASSLRLGGPDNEQFF. For the CDR3, the DNA is TGTGCCAGCAGCTTGCGGTTGGGAGGGCCCGACAATGAGCAGTTCTTC.